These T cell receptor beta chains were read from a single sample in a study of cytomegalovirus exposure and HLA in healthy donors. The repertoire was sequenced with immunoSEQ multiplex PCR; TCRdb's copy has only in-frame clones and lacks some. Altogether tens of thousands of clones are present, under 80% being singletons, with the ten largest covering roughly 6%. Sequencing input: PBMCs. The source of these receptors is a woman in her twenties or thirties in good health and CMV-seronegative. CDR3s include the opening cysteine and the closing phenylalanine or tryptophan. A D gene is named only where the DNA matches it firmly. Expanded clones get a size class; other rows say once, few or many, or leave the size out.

CASSYSGDSSGNTIYF TGTGCCAGCAGTTACTCGGGGGACAGCTCTGGAAACACCATATATTTT - TRBD1 TRBJ1-3 TRBV6-5
CASRLAGNTGELFF TGTGCCAGCAGACTAGCGGGTAACACCGGGGAGCTGTTTTTT - TRBD2 TRBJ2-2 TRBV5-4
CASSRPREQGERWAFF TGTGCCAGCAGCCGACCTAGGGAACAGGGCGAACGTTGGGCTTTCTTT once - TRBJ1-1 TRBV7-9
CATSRVTGFAEAFF TGTGCCACCAGCAGAGTTACGGGGTTCGCTGAAGCTTTCTTT few - TRBJ1-1 TRBV15
CASSFPGGRETQYF TGTGCCAGCAGCTTCCCGGGGGGAAGAGAGACCCAGTACTTC - TRBD2 TRBJ2-5 TRBV7-2
CASSLAGGGTQYF TGTGCCAGCAGTTTAGCGGGGGGCGGGACGCAGTATTTT - TRBD2 TRBJ2-3 TRBV27
CASSLSLPYEQYF TGTGCCAGCAGTTTGAGTCTCCCGTACGAGCAGTACTTC - - TRBJ2-7 TRBV27
CASSSTPATNEKLFF TGCGCCAGCAGTTCCACACCTGCAACTAATGAAAAACTGTTTTTT few - TRBJ1-4 TRBV5-1
CASSPGLAGSSYEQYF TGTGCCAGCAGCCCCGGACTAGCGGGTTCTTCCTACGAGCAGTACTTC - TRBD2 TRBJ2-7 TRBV27
CASSSQNNQPQHF TGTGCCAGCAGTTCGCAGAATAATCAGCCCCAGCATTTT - - TRBJ1-5 TRBV28
CASSLVAGQGYNEQFF TGTGCCAGCAGCTTAGTCGCGGGACAGGGCTACAATGAGCAGTTCTTC once TRBD1 TRBJ2-1 TRBV11-2
CASSTPSLAEEKLFF TGTGCCAGTAGTACCCCGAGTCTTGCCGAAGAAAAACTGTTTTTT few - TRBJ1-4 TRBV19
CASSVGGTGTGYGYTF TGTGCCAGCAGCGTAGGGGGAACCGGGACAGGGTATGGCTACACCTTC - TRBD1 TRBJ1-2 TRBV9
CSAHRSYGYTF TGCAGTGCTCACAGGTCCTATGGCTACACCTTC - - TRBJ1-2 TRBV20-1
CASNGGVGITEAFF TGTGCCAGTAATGGGGGGGTGGGTATCACTGAAGCTTTCTTT - - TRBJ1-1 TRBV19
CAWSGDRVNEQYF TGTGCCTGGAGTGGGGACAGGGTTAACGAGCAGTACTTC - TRBD1 TRBJ2-7 TRBV30
CASSLRTVSTEAFF TGTGCCAGCAGCCTACGGACAGTGAGTACTGAAGCTTTCTTT - - TRBJ1-1 TRBV6-5
CASSFYLSGNTIYF TGTGCCAGCAGCTTCTACCTCTCTGGAAACACCATATATTTT - - TRBJ1-3 TRBV5-6
CASNSGSPEEQYF TGTGCCAGCAACAGCGGGAGTCCCGAAGAGCAGTACTTC - TRBD2 TRBJ2-7 TRBV9
CASIPPGGLVNEQFF TGTGCCAGCATTCCCCCCGGGGGATTGGTCAATGAGCAGTTCTTC few - TRBJ2-1 TRBV6-6
CTSSQDTEGEGSGELFF TGCACCAGCAGCCAAGATACTGAGGGGGAAGGATCCGGGGAGCTGTTTTTT once - TRBJ2-2 TRBV1
CAWSEVGRYTNYGYTF TGTGCCTGGAGTGAGGTGGGCAGGTATACTAACTATGGCTACACCTTC - - TRBJ1-2 TRBV30
CASSYSSSDYEQYF TGTGCCAGCAGTTACTCGTCTAGCGACTACGAGCAGTACTTC - - TRBJ2-7 TRBV6-6
CASSLATGGRTTYEQYF TGTGCCAGCAGCTTAGCAACAGGGGGCCGAACTACCTACGAGCAGTACTTC few TRBD1 TRBJ2-7 TRBV7-8